The rows below give T cell receptor beta chains drawn from one sample of a study of CD8 T cells in Susac syndrome. Using its own MiXCR run on the immunoSEQ multiplex PCR reads, TCRdb lists one record per CDR3 protein. The table shows 65,000 to 80,000 distinct CDR3 sequences, with around nine tenths occurring only once. Input material: CD8+ T cells from PBMCs. The receptor set was obtained from a human donor with multiple sclerosis. CDR3s include the opening cysteine and the closing phenylalanine or tryptophan. A D gene is named only where the DNA matches it firmly.

J gene	D gene	V gene	CDR3 protein	CDR3 DNA
TRBJ2-5	TRBD2	TRBV7-2	CASSLSGSSEETQYF	TGTGCCAGCAGCCTGAGCGGGAGTTCAGAAGAGACCCAGTACTTC
TRBJ2-7	NA	TRBV14	CASSQVVLYEQYF	TGTGCCAGCAGCCAAGTTGTCTTATACGAGCAGTACTTC
TRBJ2-5	TRBD2	TRBV3-1	CASSQTYGRGGQYF	TGTGCCAGCAGCCAAACTTACGGGAGGGGGGGCCAGTACTTC
TRBJ2-7	NA	TRBV2	CASSPFGGSYEQYF	TGTGCCAGCAGCCCCTTTGGGGGATCCTACGAGCAGTACTTC
TRBJ2-2	TRBD2	TRBV27	CASSSLAGESTGELFF	TGTGCCAGCAGTTCACTAGCGGGAGAGTCCACCGGGGAGCTGTTTTTT
TRBJ1-2	TRBD1	TRBV12-3/TRBV12-4	CASSTDRDYGYTF	TGTGCCAGCAGTACGGACAGGGACTATGGCTACACCTTC
TRBJ2-7	NA	TRBV2	CASKTGPLTYEQYF	TGTGCCAGCAAGACGGGGCCTCTTACCTACGAGCAGTACTTC
TRBJ2-7	TRBD2	TRBV7-3	CASSPQAGGLYEQYF	TGTGCCAGCAGCCCCCAAGCGGGAGGTCTTTACGAGCAGTACTTC
TRBJ2-7	TRBD1	TRBV27	CASSSTGVHEQYF	TGTGCCAGCAGTTCAACAGGGGTCCACGAGCAGTACTTC
TRBJ1-2	NA	TRBV11-2	CASSLSDGYTF	TGTGCCAGCAGCTTATCGGATGGCTACACCTTC
TRBJ1-2	NA	TRBV9	CASSSSANYGYTF	TGTGCCAGCTCCTCCTCCGCTAACTATGGCTACACCTTC
TRBJ2-1	TRBD2	TRBV29-1	CSVEGGWGLAGPSSYNEQFF	TGCAGCGTTGAAGGCGGCTGGGGACTAGCGGGGCCGAGCTCCTACAATGAGCAGTTCTTC
TRBJ2-2	NA	TRBV28	CASSASWTPLSGELFF	TGTGCCAGCAGTGCCTCATGGACCCCCCTGTCCGGGGAGCTGTTTTTT
TRBJ1-1	NA	TRBV15	CATSRDQGTIEAFF	TGTGCCACCAGCAGAGACCAGGGGACAATCGAAGCTTTCTTT
TRBJ1-5	TRBD1	TRBV28	CASNDRGQGNQPQHF	TGTGCCAGCAATGACAGGGGACAGGGAAATCAGCCCCAGCATTTT
TRBJ2-1	NA	TRBV12-3/TRBV12-4	CASTSGSYNEQFF	TGTGCCAGCACCTCGGGCTCCTACAATGAGCAGTTCTTC
TRBJ1-2	NA	TRBV7-9	CASSLGGDGYTF	TGTGCCAGCAGCTTAGGAGGAGATGGCTACACCTTC
TRBJ1-4	NA	TRBV7-9	CASSLTVGTNEKLFF	TGTGCCAGCAGCTTGACGGTGGGAACTAATGAAAAACTGTTTTTT